This T cell receptor (beta chain) comes out of a study of shared clonotypes between healthy human individuals. The CDR3 consists of 14 residues. CDR1 and CDR2 (germline): SGHAT, FQNNGV. V was shortened by 5 bases and J by 2 bases, with 12 bases between the two germline ends. This clone has at least ten counts. What it binds is unknown. The repertoire was sequenced with immunoSEQ multiplex PCR; TCRdb's copy has only in-frame clones and lacks some. The table shows 950,000 to 1,200,000 clones, with about 72% occurring only once. Study outcomes and limitations: For naive CD4 cells, 4% to 6% of clonotypes were shared across a handful of donors.

Sequences were obtained from memory CD4+ T cells from PBMCs. Subset here: CD45RA-negative fraction. This clonotype was obtained from a man aged 18-30 years in good health. Some clones in this sample may be carry-over from other donors' samples. This chain uses TRBV11-2 with TRBJ1-1, with D perhaps matching TRBD1 (5 bases). The CDR3 region is CASSATTGNTEAFF. CDR3 sequence (DNA): TGTGCCAGCAGCGCTACCACAGGCAACACTGAAGCTTTCTTT.